The 5 T cell receptor beta chains below all came from one sample that was sequenced in a study of shared clonotypes between healthy human individuals. Repertoires were generated with immunoSEQ multiplex PCR, while TCRdb's copy carries only in-frame clones and drops some. The repertoire includes fewer than 200,000 clones, about 93% of them detected once, and 0.067% sits in the top ten. Sequences were obtained from naive CD4+ T cells sorted from blood. Subset described: CD45RA+ positively selected. The receptors derive from a woman in her 30s in good health.

This clone was seen a handful of times. V usage is TRBV4-2 and J usage is TRBJ1-1; D is possibly TRBD1 (6 bases). CDR3 length: 16 residues. V shed 1 base and J shed 3 bases, with 15 bases lying between them. From germline, CDR1 is LGHNA and CDR2 YNFKEQ. CDR3 protein: CASSQGRGQGYTEAFF. CDR3 coding DNA: TGTGCCAGCAGCCAAGGCCGAGGCCAGGGGTACACTGAAGCTTTCTTT.

The chain has TRBV6-5 and TRBJ2-5; D assignment may be TRBD1 or TRBD2 (6 bases each). Trimming removed 0 bases from V and 5 bases from J, with 13 bases in between. The CDR3 is 15 amino acids. Germline CDR1 reads MNHEY; CDR2 reads SVGAGI. CDR3 residues: CASSYSWGARETQYF. CDR3 coding DNA: TGTGCCAGCAGTTACTCATGGGGGGCTAGGGAGACCCAGTACTTC.

CDR3 sequence (DNA): TGTGCCAGCTCCCGGTACCAAGAGACCCAGTACTTC. Translation: CASSRYQETQYF. The rearrangement joins TRBV18 to TRBJ2-5; D unclear. V gave up 6 bases and J gave up 0 bases, with 5 bases separating them. There are 12 residues in the CDR3. Germline V gives CDR1 KGHSH, CDR2 LQKENI.

The chain combines TRBV7-6 with TRBJ1-3; D is uncertain. V lost 1 base and J lost 0, with 19 bases in between. The germline gives CDR1 SGHVS, CDR2 FNYEAQ. This CDR3 is 19 amino acids long. CDR3 residues: CASSLVYSSRRGSGNTIYF. CDR3 sequence (DNA): TGTGCCAGCAGCTTAGTATACAGCTCCCGCCGGGGCTCTGGAAACACCATATATTTT.

This CDR3 reads CASSLWGQPQHF. In DNA, the CDR3 is TGTGCCAGCAGCTTGTGGGGGCAGCCCCAGCATTTT. The chain links TRBV5-5 to TRBJ1-5, with D perhaps TRBD1 (5 bases). This CDR3 contains 12 residues. V lost 1 base, J lost 7 bases, and 6 bases lay in between. Germline loops: CDR1 SGHKS, CDR2 YYEKEE (reference sequence). The full variable domain, its missing parts supplied by reference TRBV5-5 and TRBJ1-5, is DAGVTQSPTHLIKTRGQQVTLRCSPISGHKSVSWYQQVLGQGPQFIFQYYEKEERGRGNFPDRFSARQFPNYSSELNVNALLLGDSALYLCASSLWGQPQHFGDGTRLSIL.